The T cell receptor beta chain described here comes from a study of spatial heterogeneity in lung cancer. TCRdb itself ran the 5' RACE reads through MiXCR, one entry per CDR3 protein. Of 39,000 or so distinct CDR3 sequences listed, roughly 8% are singletons. This clonotype has a count of ten or more. Time point of the sample: sample taken at primary tumor resection. The TCR sequence derives from a male donor with early-stage non-small cell lung cancer. Here the sequenced sample was PBMCs, taken at surgery.

In nucleotides, the CDR3 is TGTGCCAGCAGTTTAGCGGGGTATAGCAATCAGCCCCAGCATTTT. It encodes CASSLAGYSNQPQHF. This chain uses TRBV27 with TRBJ1-5; no clear D. V lost 2 bases and J 0 bases, leaving 8 bases between the germline ends. CDR3 size: 15 residues. Germline V gives CDR1 MNHEY, CDR2 SMNVEV (reference sequence).